This record concerns one T cell receptor beta chain sequence. No antigen is known for it. The primer mix had 60 Vbeta and 13 Jbeta primers. Sequencing used immunoSEQ multiplex PCR; TCRdb keeps in-frame clones, though not all of them. The data contain about 160,000 clones, around four fifths of them singletons. The data stem from a study of cytomegalovirus exposure and HLA in healthy donors. About the research overall: T cells numbering around 180 million yielded approximately 100 million unique TCR beta sequences in an earlier analysis.

Findings and limits, study-wide: The presence/absence work took it that sequencing depth was about the same across donors.

V shed 6 bases and J shed 2 bases, with 12 bases lying between them. Germline CDR1 ENHRY, CDR2 SYGVKD. The CDR3 is 14 residues long. The sequence came from a woman aged 45 to 65 in good health and CMV-seronegative. Sequencing input: PBMCs. The gene calls are TRBV10-3 and TRBJ2-3; no reliable D call. The CDR3 spells CAISLDKITDTQYF. The CDR3 coding sequence is TGTGCCATCAGCTTAGATAAAATCACAGATACGCAGTATTTT.